This T cell receptor beta chain was recorded in a study of blood T cell repertoires in COVID-19. At the level of the study: There were acute and convalescent COVID-19 samples, and they came from the United States, Italy and Spain.

The study recruited people aged 18 to 89 years across approximately 24 US areas. Per the authors' pipeline: Nucleated cell number was recorded as an estimate derived from reference gene primer amplification. Produced via immunoSEQ multiplex PCR; TCRdb's table is partial and in-frame only. The V and J calls and clone size are taken from that table; D and trimming were inferred from the DNA. The sample carries about 200,000 clones, 65% to 85% recorded once. Sequencing was done on a sample of PBMCs or T cells enriched from blood (not recorded which). This TCR was sampled from a woman between 40 and 50 years old with acute COVID-19.

Here the CDR3 reads CASSLDRLGEQYF. For the CDR3, the DNA is TGTGCCAGCAGCTTGGACAGGTTAGGCGAGCAGTACTTC. This chain connects TRBV5-6 to TRBJ2-7, with D perhaps TRBD1 (5 bases). The germline gives CDR1 SGHDT, CDR2 YYEEEE. Deletions cut 0 bases from V and 6 bases from J, with 10 bases between. The CDR3 length is 13 residues.